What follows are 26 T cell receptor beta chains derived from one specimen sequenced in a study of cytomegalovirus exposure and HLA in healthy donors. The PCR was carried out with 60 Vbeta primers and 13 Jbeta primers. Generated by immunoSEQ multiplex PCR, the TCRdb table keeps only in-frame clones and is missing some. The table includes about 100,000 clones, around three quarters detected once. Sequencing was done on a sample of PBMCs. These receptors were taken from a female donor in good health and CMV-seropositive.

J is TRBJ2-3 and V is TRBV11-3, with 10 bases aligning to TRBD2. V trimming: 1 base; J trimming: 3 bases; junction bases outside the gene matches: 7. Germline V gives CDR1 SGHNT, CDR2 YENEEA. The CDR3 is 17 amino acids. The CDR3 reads CASSLASGSPLTDTQYF. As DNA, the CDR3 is TGTGCCAGCAGCTTAGCTAGCGGGAGCCCTCTAACAGATACGCAGTATTTT.

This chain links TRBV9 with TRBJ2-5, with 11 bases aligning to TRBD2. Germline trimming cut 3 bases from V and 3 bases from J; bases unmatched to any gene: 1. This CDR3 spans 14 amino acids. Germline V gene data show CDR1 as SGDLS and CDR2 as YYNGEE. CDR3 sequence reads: CASSATSGEETQYF. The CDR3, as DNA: TGTGCCAGCAGCGCGACTAGCGGGGAAGAGACCCAGTACTTC.

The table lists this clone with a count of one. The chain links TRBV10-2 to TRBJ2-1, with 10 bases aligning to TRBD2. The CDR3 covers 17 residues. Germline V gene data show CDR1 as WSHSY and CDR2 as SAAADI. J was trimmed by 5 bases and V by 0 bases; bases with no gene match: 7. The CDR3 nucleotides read TGCGCCAGCAGTGAGTCTGGGGGAGCGGGAGGGGACAATGAGCAGTTCTTC. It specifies CASSESGGAGGDNEQFF.

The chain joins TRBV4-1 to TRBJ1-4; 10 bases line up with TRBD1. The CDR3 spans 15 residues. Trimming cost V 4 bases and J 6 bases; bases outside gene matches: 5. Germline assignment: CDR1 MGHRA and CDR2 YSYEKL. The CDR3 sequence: CASSPRDRGDEKLFF. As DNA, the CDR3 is TGCGCCAGCAGCCCCCGGGACAGGGGTGATGAAAAACTGTTTTTT.

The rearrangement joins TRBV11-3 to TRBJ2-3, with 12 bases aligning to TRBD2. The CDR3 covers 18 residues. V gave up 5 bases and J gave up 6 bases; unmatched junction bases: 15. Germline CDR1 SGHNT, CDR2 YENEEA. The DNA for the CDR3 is TGTGCCAGCAGCCCGTATGTCGAACCTAGCGGGGGGGCGGATACGCAGTATTTT. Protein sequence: CASSPYVEPSGGADTQYF.

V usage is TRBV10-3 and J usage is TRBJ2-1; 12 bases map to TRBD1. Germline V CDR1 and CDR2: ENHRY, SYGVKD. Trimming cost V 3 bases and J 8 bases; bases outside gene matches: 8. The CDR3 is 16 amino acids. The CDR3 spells CAISDPGTGGLDEQFF. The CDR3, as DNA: TGTGCCATCAGTGACCCCGGGACAGGGGGCCTCGATGAGCAGTTCTTC.

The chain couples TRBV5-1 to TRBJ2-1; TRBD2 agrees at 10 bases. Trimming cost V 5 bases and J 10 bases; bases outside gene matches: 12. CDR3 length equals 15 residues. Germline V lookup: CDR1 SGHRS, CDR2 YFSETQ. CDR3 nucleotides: TGCGCCAGCAGATCGGGACTAGCGCCACCGGGGGAGCAGTTCTTC. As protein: CASRSGLAPPGEQFF.

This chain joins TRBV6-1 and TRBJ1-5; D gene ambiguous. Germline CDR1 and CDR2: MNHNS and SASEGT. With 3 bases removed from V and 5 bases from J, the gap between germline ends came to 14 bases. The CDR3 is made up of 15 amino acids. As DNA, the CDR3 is TGTGCCAGCAGTGATATAGGCGGAAGAGATCAGCCCCAGCATTTT. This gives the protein CASSDIGGRDQPQHF.

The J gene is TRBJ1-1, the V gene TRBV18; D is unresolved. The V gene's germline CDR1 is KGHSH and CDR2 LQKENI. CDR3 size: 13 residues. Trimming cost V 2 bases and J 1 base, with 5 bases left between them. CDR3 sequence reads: CASSPNTNTEAFF. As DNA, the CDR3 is TGTGCCAGCTCACCAAACACGAACACTGAAGCTTTCTTT.

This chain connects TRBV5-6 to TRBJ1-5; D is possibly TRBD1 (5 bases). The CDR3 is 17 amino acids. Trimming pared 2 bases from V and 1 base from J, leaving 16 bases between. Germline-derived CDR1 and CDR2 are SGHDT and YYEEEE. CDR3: CASSFFFRTWSNQPQHF. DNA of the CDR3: TGTGCCAGCAGCTTTTTTTTTCGGACATGGAGCAATCAGCCCCAGCATTTT.

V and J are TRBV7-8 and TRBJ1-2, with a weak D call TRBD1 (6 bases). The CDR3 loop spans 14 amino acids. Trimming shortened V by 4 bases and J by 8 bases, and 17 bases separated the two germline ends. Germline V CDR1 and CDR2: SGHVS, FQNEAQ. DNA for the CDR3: TGTGCCAGCAGCTATGGACAGATTACGTACGGCTACACCTTC. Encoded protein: CASSYGQITYGYTF.

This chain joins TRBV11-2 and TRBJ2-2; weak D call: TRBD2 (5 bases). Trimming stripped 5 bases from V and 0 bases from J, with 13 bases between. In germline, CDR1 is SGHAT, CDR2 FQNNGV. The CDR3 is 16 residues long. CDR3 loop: CASSILGSTNTGELFF. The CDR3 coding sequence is TGTGCCAGCAGCATACTAGGGTCAACGAACACCGGGGAGCTGTTTTTT.

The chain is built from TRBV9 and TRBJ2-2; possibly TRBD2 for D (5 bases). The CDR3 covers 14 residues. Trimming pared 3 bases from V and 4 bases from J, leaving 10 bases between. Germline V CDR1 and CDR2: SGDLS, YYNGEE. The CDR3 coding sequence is TGTGCCAGCAGCGCCGGGGTCGTCACCGGGGAGCTGTTTTTT. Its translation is CASSAGVVTGELFF.

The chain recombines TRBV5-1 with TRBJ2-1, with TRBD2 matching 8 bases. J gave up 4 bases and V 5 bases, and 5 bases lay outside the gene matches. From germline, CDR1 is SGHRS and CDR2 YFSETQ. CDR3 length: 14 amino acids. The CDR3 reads CASRETSAYNEQFF. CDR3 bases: TGCGCCAGCAGGGAGACTAGCGCATACAATGAGCAGTTCTTC.

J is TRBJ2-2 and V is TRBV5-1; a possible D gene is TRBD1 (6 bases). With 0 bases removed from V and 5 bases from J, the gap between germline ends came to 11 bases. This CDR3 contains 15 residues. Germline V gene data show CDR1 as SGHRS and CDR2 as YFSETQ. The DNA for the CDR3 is TGCGCCAGCAGCTTGGATGCAGGGGTGACCGGGGAGCTGTTTTTT. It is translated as CASSLDAGVTGELFF.

CDR3 residues: CASSLGGIGTEAFF. The CDR3 DNA follows: TGTGCCAGCAGTTTAGGGGGCATCGGCACTGAAGCTTTCTTT. This rearrangement joins TRBV27 to TRBJ1-1, with D perhaps TRBD1 (6 bases). Deletions cut 2 bases from V and 4 bases from J, with 11 bases between. Per germline, CDR1 MNHEY and CDR2 SMNVEV (reference sequence). CDR3 length: 14 residues.

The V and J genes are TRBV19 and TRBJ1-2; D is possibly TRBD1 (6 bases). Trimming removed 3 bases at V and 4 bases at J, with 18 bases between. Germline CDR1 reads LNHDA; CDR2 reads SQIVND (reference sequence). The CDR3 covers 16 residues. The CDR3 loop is CASSIRDTTTIYGYTF. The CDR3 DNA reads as TGTGCCAGTAGTATTCGGGACACCACCACGATCTATGGCTACACCTTC.

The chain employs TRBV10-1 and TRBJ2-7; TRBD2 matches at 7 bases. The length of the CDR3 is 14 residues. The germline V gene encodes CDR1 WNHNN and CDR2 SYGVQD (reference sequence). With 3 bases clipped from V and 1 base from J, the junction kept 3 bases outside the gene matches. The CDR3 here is CASSELASSYEQYF. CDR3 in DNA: TGCGCCAGCAGTGAACTAGCGTCGTCCTACGAGCAGTACTTC.

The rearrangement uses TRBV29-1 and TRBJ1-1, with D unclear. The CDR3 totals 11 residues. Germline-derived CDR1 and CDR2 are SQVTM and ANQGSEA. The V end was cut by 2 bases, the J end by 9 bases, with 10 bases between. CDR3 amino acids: CSVEPRGQAFF. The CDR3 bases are TGCAGCGTTGAACCCCGGGGTCAAGCTTTCTTT.

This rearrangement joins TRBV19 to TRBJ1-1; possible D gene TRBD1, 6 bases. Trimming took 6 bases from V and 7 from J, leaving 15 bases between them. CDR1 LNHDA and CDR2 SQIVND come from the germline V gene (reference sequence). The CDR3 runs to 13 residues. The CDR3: CASRPTGFLEAFF. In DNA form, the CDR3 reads TGTGCCAGTAGACCGACAGGTTTCCTTGAAGCTTTCTTT. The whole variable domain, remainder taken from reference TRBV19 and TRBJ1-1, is DGGITQSPKYLFRKEGQNVTLSCEQNLNHDAMYWYRQDPGQGLRLIYYSQIVNDFQKGDIAEGYSVSREKKESFPLTVTSAQKNPTAFYLCASRPTGFLEAFFGQGTRLTVV.

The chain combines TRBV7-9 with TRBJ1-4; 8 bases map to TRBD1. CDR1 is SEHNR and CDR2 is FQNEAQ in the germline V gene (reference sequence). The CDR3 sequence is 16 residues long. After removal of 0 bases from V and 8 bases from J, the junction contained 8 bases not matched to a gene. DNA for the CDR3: TGTGCCAGCAGCTTAGCGCCCCTTGGACAGGGCGAAAAACTGTTTTTT. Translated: CASSLAPLGQGEKLFF.

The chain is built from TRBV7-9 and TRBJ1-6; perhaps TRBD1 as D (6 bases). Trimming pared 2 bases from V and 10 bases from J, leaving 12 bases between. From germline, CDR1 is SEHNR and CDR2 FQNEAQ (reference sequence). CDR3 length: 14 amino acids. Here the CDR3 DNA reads TGTGCCAGCAGCTTAACAGGGCTGGGGTCACCCCTCCACTTT. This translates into CASSLTGLGSPLHF.

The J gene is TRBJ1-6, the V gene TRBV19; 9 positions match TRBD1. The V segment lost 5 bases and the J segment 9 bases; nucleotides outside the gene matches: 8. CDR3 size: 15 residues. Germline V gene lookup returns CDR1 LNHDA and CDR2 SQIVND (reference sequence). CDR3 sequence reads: CASSPRQGVGSPLHF. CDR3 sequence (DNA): TGTGCCAGTAGTCCAAGACAGGGGGTGGGTTCACCCCTCCACTTT.

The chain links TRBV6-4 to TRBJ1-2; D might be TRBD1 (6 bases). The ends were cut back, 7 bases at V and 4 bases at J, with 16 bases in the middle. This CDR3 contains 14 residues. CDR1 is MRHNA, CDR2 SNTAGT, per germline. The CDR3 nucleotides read TGTGCCAGCATCAAATGGGGGGGCGGCTATGGCTACACCTTC. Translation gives CASIKWGGGYGYTF.

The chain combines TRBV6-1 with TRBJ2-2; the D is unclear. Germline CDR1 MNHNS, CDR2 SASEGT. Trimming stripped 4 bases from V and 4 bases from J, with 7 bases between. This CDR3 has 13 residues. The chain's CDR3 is CASSVTGTGELFF. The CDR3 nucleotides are TGTGCCAGCAGTGTCACGGGCACCGGGGAGCTGTTTTTT.

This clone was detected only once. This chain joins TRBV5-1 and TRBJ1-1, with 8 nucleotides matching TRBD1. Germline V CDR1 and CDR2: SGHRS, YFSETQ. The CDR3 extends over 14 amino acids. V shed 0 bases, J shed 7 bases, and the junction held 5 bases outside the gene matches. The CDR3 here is CASSLGRGHIEAFF. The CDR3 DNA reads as TGCGCCAGCAGCTTGGGCAGGGGGCACATTGAAGCTTTCTTT. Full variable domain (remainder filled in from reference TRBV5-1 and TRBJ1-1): KAGVTQTPRYLIKTRGQQVTLSCSPISGHRSVSWYQQTPGQGLQFLFEYFSETQRNKGNFPGRFSGRQFSNSRSEMNVSTLELGDSALYLCASSLGRGHIEAFFGQGTRLTVV.